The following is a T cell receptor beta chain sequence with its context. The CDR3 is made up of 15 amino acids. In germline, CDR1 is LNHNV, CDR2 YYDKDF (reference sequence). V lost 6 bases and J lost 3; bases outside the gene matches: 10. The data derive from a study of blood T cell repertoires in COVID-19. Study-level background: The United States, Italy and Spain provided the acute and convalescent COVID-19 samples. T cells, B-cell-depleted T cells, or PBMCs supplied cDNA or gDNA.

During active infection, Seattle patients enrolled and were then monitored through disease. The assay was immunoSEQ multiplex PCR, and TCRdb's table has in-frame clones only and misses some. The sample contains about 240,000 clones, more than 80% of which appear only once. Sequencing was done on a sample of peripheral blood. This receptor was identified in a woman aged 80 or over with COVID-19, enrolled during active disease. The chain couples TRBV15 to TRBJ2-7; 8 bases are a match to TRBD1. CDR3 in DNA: TGTGCCACCAGTTATGCCCGGACAGGGCACTACGAGCAGTACTTC. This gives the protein CATSYARTGHYEQYF.